This is a list of T cell receptor beta chains from one sample in a study of T cells in Graves' hyperthyroidism and ophthalmopathy. TCRdb redid the calling of the multiplex PCR reads with MiXCR, one entry per CDR3 protein. The sample has approximately 690,000 distinct CDR3 sequences; 14% are singletons. The material sequenced was blood. These TCRs come from a woman in her forties or fifties with Graves' ophthalmopathy. Both conserved end residues are part of each CDR3. Each record gives: V gene, clone size, D gene, J gene, CDR3 DNA, CDR3 protein. D genes are given only for firm matches. The size of a clone is reported for some rows only, either as once, few or many, or as a class for expanded clones.

TRBV20-1	-	-	TRBJ2-2	TGCAGTGCCCCAGAGAACACCGGGGAGCTGTTTTTT	CSAPENTGELFF
TRBV18	-	-	TRBJ2-7	TGTGCCAGCTCAAAGGACTCCTTGGGAGTCTACGAGCAGTACTTC	CASSKDSLGVYEQYF
TRBV6-2/TRBV6-3	many	-	TRBJ2-2	TGTGCCAGCAGTGACAGACTAGTTCACGGGGAGCTGTTTTTT	CASSDRLVHGELFF
TRBV2	many	TRBD1	TRBJ1-1	TGTGCCAGCATTGGGGACAGGATGAACACTGAAGCTTTCTTT	CASIGDRMNTEAFF
TRBV20-1	many	TRBD2	TRBJ2-3	TGCAGTGCCCGGACTAGCGGGAGCGGATATTCGGCAGATACGCAGTATTTT	CSARTSGSGYSADTQYF
TRBV28	-	TRBD1	TRBJ2-3	TGTGCCAGCAGCTCCACGACAGGGGGCCTGTCGGATACGCAGTATTTT	CASSSTTGGLSDTQYF
TRBV7-2	many	-	TRBJ2-6	TGTGCCAGCAGCTTAGTCTGGGACTCTGGGGCCAACGTCCTGACTTTC	CASSLVWDSGANVLTF
TRBV5-1	-	-	TRBJ2-1	TGCGCCAGCAGCTTGGGGGGAGTACTTGATGAGCAGTTCTTC	CASSLGGVLDEQFF
TRBV12-3/TRBV12-4	many	TRBD2	TRBJ2-5	TGTGCCAGCAGTTTCGGACTAGCGGAGGAGACCCAGTACTTC	CASSFGLAEETQYF
TRBV7-2	-	TRBD2	TRBJ2-2	TGTGCCAGCAGCCCTCCGGGACTAGCGGGAGGGGCTGGGGAGCTGTTTTTT	CASSPPGLAGGAGELFF
TRBV30	many	-	TRBJ1-5	TGTGCCTGGAACCGAGGTGGGTTTGGCAATCAGCCCCAGCATTTT	CAWNRGGFGNQPQHF
TRBV6-1	many	-	TRBJ1-1	TGTGCCAGCAGTGAAGAGCGAGGCCCTAGTTACCTCACTGAAGCTTTCTTT	CASSEERGPSYLTEAFF
TRBV20-1	few	-	TRBJ2-3	TGCAGTGGTAGTCCCTACACAAATACGCAGTATTTT	CSGSPYTNTQYF
TRBV19	-	-	TRBJ1-5	TGTGCCAGTAACCGACAGGCTCGGGCTTCGCAGCCCCAGCATTTT	CASNRQARASQPQHF
TRBV3-1	-	TRBD2	TRBJ2-1	TGTGCCAGCAGCCAAGAGCTAGCGGGAGTCGGTGCGAATGAGCAGTTCTTC	CASSQELAGVGANEQFF
TRBV20-1	few	TRBD1	TRBJ1-2	TGCAGTGCTAGCAGGGGGTCAAACTATGGCTACACCTTC	CSASRGSNYGYTF
TRBV30	-	-	TRBJ1-4	TGTGCCTGGAGTTCGGGTACAACTAATGAAAAACTGTTTTTT	CAWSSGTTNEKLFF
TRBV19	few	-	TRBJ2-3	TGTGCCAGTAGTATAGATGGGACAACTACGCAGTATTTT	CASSIDGTTTQYF